Listed below are T cell receptor beta chains from one sample, sequenced in a study of blood T cells in healthy people across ages. Each CDR3 protein is one row after TCRdb ran MiXCR on the 5' RACE reads. The sample carries fewer than 800,000 distinct CDR3 sequences, around 32% recorded once. The sequencing input was blood. The source of these receptors is a woman older than 75 in good health. Both conserved end residues are part of each CDR3.

j_call	v_call	cdr3_aa
TRBJ2-7	TRBV20-1	CSAHSTSGGRYEQYF
TRBJ2-7	TRBV12-3/TRBV12-4	CASSLETGRPEQYF
TRBJ2-7	TRBV4-2	CASSQDGAGGYEQYF
TRBJ2-3	TRBV20-1	CSAEGEDTQYF
TRBJ2-1	TRBV7-2	CASSLAPPWREGNNEQFF
TRBJ2-7	TRBV2	CASTLDRAREQYF
TRBJ2-1	TRBV7-2	CASSRARGGAGEQFF
TRBJ1-1	TRBV5-6	CASKGRGPRGAEAFF
TRBJ1-5	TRBV7-8	CASSHSRDWGQPQHF
TRBJ2-5	TRBV6-1	CASSLSRDRGETQYF
TRBJ2-1	TRBV20-1	CSARGRRGGRGEQFF
TRBJ2-7	TRBV29-1	CSVGHPGEQYF
TRBJ2-1	TRBV20-1	CSASSGRGSYNEQFF
TRBJ2-7	TRBV5-1	CASSPYRGLYEQYF
TRBJ2-3	TRBV3-1	CASSPAASGVTDTQYF
TRBJ2-1	TRBV11-2	CASRIAGSYNEQFF
TRBJ2-5	TRBV5-5	CASSLPGGQETQYF
TRBJ1-5	TRBV2	CASSVTGAKQPQHF
TRBJ2-2	TRBV29-1	CSVGDRVIGNTGELFF
TRBJ1-2	TRBV5-6	CASSPTTSYGYTF
TRBJ1-1	TRBV19	CASSTQGAMNTEAFF
TRBJ1-5	TRBV7-2	CASSPRRNQPQHF
TRBJ1-6	TRBV18	CASSWDSNSPLHF
TRBJ2-6	TRBV3-1	CASSRGVGLGANVLTF
TRBJ1-1	TRBV5-6	CASSSTGNNEAFF
TRBJ1-2	TRBV5-5	CASSLAATEGANYGYTF
TRBJ2-3	TRBV6-5	CASSRQRTDTQYF
TRBJ1-2	TRBV2	CASGGTGGNYGYTF
TRBJ2-1	TRBV6-6	CASSQPEGGTSETQFF
TRBJ2-2	TRBV6-1	CAIQGTPRNTGELFF
TRBJ2-1	TRBV4-3	CASSQVPQLKYNEQFF
TRBJ1-5	TRBV7-2	CASSFDERNQPQHF
TRBJ2-1	TRBV6-6	CASSYSAGDNEQFF
TRBJ1-2	TRBV3-1	CASSRQVKDGYTF
TRBJ1-5	TRBV7-2	CASSLWVGTVGPQHF
TRBJ1-5	TRBV20-1	CSARGVGGGGGHQPQHF
TRBJ2-7	TRBV13	CASSRGGGAFYEQYF
TRBJ2-1	TRBV19	CASSPLRDRVVTNNEQFF
TRBJ1-1	TRBV7-3	CASSDLGGMNTEAFF
TRBJ2-5	TRBV20-1	CRATGGETQYF
TRBJ2-5	TRBV3-1	CASSQAPGTEETQYF
.	TRBV5-6	CASSLMFGGGDNEQYF
TRBJ2-6	TRBV11-2	CASSSTFRVSGANVLTF
TRBJ1-5	TRBV10-2	CASSAGGANRPRHF
TRBJ2-1	TRBV7-8	CASSLAAGLLNEQFF
TRBJ1-2	TRBV28	CASRGPGQGEYGYTF
TRBJ2-5	TRBV7-2	CASSSPRDSGQETQYF
TRBJ1-2	TRBV7-9	CASSLVLNGYTF
TRBJ2-7	TRBV2	CASSDQVSYEQYF
TRBJ2-4	TRBV4-1	CASSQVALIKAKLKNIQYF
TRBJ2-3	TRBV9	CASSVEGVTQYF
TRBJ2-3	TRBV20-1	CSSIPGTDTDTQYF
TRBJ2-7	TRBV27	CASSLSGRVGEQYF
TRBJ1-5	TRBV18	CASSPPLVQYSNQPQHF
TRBJ1-5	TRBV10-3	CAISEGTGSGQPQHF
TRBJ1-4	TRBV29-1	CSVVGSDEKLFF
TRBJ1-4	TRBV5-6	CASSSQLTVERLFF
TRBJ1-2	TRBV6-2/TRBV6-3	CASSYAGQRLYGYTF
TRBJ2-3	TRBV7-2	CASSLSHLAGGSSTDTQYF
TRBJ2-5	TRBV7-3	CASSAPGLAGRGTQYF